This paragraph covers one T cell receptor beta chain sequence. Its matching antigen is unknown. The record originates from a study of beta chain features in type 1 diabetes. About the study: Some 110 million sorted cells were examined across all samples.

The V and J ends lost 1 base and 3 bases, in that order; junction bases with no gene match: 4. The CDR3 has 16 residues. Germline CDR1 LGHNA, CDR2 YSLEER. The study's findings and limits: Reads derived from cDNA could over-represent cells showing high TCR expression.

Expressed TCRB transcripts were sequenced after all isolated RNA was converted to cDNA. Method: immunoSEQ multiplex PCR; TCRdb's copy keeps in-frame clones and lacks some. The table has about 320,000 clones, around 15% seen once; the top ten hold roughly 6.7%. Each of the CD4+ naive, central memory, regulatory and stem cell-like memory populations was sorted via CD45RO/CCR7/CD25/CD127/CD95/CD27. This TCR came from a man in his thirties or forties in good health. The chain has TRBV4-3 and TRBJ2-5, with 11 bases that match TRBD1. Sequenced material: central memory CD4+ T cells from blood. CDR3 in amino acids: CASSQGWGQGEETQYF. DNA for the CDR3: TGCGCCAGCAGCCAAGGCTGGGGACAGGGGGAAGAGACCCAGTACTTC.